Below are 30 T cell receptor beta chains sequenced from a single sample in a study of blood T cell repertoires in COVID-19. The repertoire was sequenced with immunoSEQ multiplex PCR; TCRdb's copy has only in-frame clones and lacks some. The repertoire holds approximately 300,000 clones, with 70% to 90% as singletons. The sample taken for sequencing was PBMCs or T cells enriched from blood (not recorded which). The origin of the receptors is a woman younger than 35 who had recovered from COVID-19.

The chain carries TRBV4-1 and TRBJ1-5; 8 bases fit TRBD1. Germline-derived CDR1 and CDR2 are MGHRA and YSYEKL. CDR3 length: 16 amino acids. The trim removed 2 bases at V and 1 base at J, leaving 4 bases unmatched. DNA of the CDR3: TGCGCCAGCAGCCAACCCGACAGGGGCAGCAATCAGCCCCAGCATTTT. This codes for CASSQPDRGSNQPQHF.

The chain links TRBV28 to TRBJ2-6; D unclear. The CDR3 spans 15 residues. Trimming stripped 5 bases from V and 0 bases from J, with 8 bases between. CDR1 MDHEN and CDR2 SYDVKM come from the germline V gene. The CDR3 nucleotides are TGTGCCAGCAGTGCACTGTACTCTGGGGCCAACGTCCTGACTTTC. Its translation: CASSALYSGANVLTF.

The chain uses TRBV6-1 and TRBJ1-5, with TRBD1 identical over 7 bases. The CDR3 sequence is 13 residues long. V lost 3 bases and J lost 5; bases outside the gene matches: 1. The germline gives CDR1 MNHNS, CDR2 SASEGT. CDR3 protein: CASSDRGDQPQHF. The CDR3 DNA is TGTGCCAGCAGTGACAGGGGGGATCAGCCCCAGCATTTT.

The J gene is TRBJ1-3, the V gene TRBV5-4; D possibly corresponds to TRBD1 (5 bases). Trimming took 2 bases from V and 4 from J, leaving 10 bases between them. This CDR3 is 14 amino acids long. Germline CDR1 and CDR2: SGHNT and YYREEE (reference sequence). The CDR3 loop reads CASSFGGGGNTIYF. The DNA for the CDR3 is TGTGCCAGCAGCTTCGGGGGAGGAGGAAACACCATATATTTT.

The chain is built from TRBV5-6 and TRBJ1-2, with TRBD1 identical over 8 bases. This CDR3 comprises 13 residues. Germline V CDR1 and CDR2: SGHDT, YYEEEE. J was trimmed by 6 bases and V by 4 bases; bases with no gene match: 5. For the CDR3, the DNA is TGTGCCAGCAGCCCCGGACAGGGCAATGGCTACACCTTC. Translating gives CASSPGQGNGYTF.

V is TRBV10-3 and J is TRBJ2-2; 8 bases are shared with TRBD2. V was pared by 4 bases and J by 4 bases, with 5 bases of the junction left unmatched. The CDR3 covers 15 residues. CDR1 ENHRY and CDR2 SYGVKD come from the germline V gene. Here the CDR3 DNA reads TGTGCCATCAGTGCGTCAGCGGGGGTCACCGGGGAGCTGTTTTTT. Residues: CAISASAGVTGELFF.

In this sample, this clone turned up once. Here the CDR3 reads CASSRTSGLYNEQFF. CDR3 coding DNA: TGTGCCAGCAGCCGGACTAGCGGACTTTACAATGAGCAGTTCTTC. The chain joins TRBV7-6 to TRBJ2-1; the match to TRBD2 covers 10 bases. Germline V CDR1 and CDR2: SGHVS, FNYEAQ. This CDR3 is built from 15 residues. The trim removed 5 bases at V and 4 bases at J, leaving 5 bases unmatched.

The CDR3 is CASSSGTSGNEQFF. In DNA form, the CDR3 reads TGTGCCAGCAGTTCCGGGACTAGCGGGAATGAGCAGTTCTTC. This chain joins TRBV27 and TRBJ2-1; 12 nucleotides line up with TRBD2. Trimming at V came to 4 bases and at J to 7 bases, leaving 2 bases not matched to a gene. The CDR3 loop spans 14 amino acids. Germline V lookup: CDR1 MNHEY, CDR2 SMNVEV (reference sequence).

The rearrangement joins TRBV6-6 to TRBJ2-7, with 9 bases matching TRBD1. Germline V lookup: CDR1 MNHNY, CDR2 SVGAGI (reference sequence). The trim removed 0 bases at V and 6 bases at J, leaving 9 bases unmatched. This CDR3 is 16 amino acids long. The CDR3 sequence: CASSYSSRTGVFEQYF. The CDR3 region has the DNA TGTGCCAGCAGTTACTCGTCGAGGACAGGGGTGTTCGAGCAGTACTTC.

The V gene is TRBV7-6, the J gene TRBJ1-1; perhaps TRBD1 as D (5 bases). The CDR3 sequence is 14 residues long. Per the germline V gene, CDR1 is SGHVS and CDR2 is FNYEAQ. V was shortened by 4 bases and J by 2 bases, with 11 bases between the two germline ends. The CDR3 DNA is TGTGCCAGCAGCTCAGGCACAGGAAACACTGAAGCTTTCTTT. It yields the protein CASSSGTGNTEAFF.

V and J are TRBV13 and TRBJ1-2; D unclear. This CDR3 region has 14 residues. V dropped 5 bases and J dropped 3 bases, with 13 bases sitting between them. Germline CDR1 PRHDT, CDR2 FYEKMQ (reference sequence). The DNA of the CDR3 is TGTGCCAGCAGCAACTTCTCTCTGGACTATGGCTACACCTTC. It translates to CASSNFSLDYGYTF.

This chain connects TRBV24-1 to TRBJ2-5; 14 nucleotides match TRBD2. This CDR3 comprises 17 residues. CDR1 and CDR2 (germline): KGHDR, SFDVKD. V shed 5 bases and J 5 bases; nucleotides not matched to a gene: 9. Written as DNA, the CDR3 is TGTGCCACCAGTGCGCGGTACCGGACTAGCGGGAGGGAGACCCAGTACTTC. Its protein product is CATSARYRTSGRETQYF.

The gene calls are TRBV11-3 and TRBJ1-1, with D possibly being TRBD1 (5 bases). The CDR3 has 13 amino acids. CDR1 and CDR2 from the germline V gene are SGHNT and YENEEA. Trimming took 5 bases from V and 2 from J, leaving 9 bases between them. CDR3 sequence reads: CASSLDSNTEAFF. The CDR3 DNA reads TGTGCCAGCAGCCTCGACAGTAACACTGAAGCTTTCTTT.

The V and J genes are TRBV3-1 (or the pseudogene TRBV3-2) and TRBJ2-7; TRBD1 aligns across 8 bases. The CDR3 consists of 14 residues. The germline gives CDR1 LGHDT, CDR2 YNNKEL (reference sequence). The V and J ends lost 3 bases and 7 bases, in that order; junction bases with no gene match: 8. The CDR3 DNA reads TGTGCCAGCAGCCAGCGGACAGGGTTTGGGGAGCAGTACTTC. Its protein is CASSQRTGFGEQYF.

The V call is TRBV18, the J call TRBJ2-2, with 10 bases lining up with TRBD1. The germline CDR1 and CDR2 sequences are KGHSH and LQKENI. The CDR3 sequence is 16 residues long. V lost 2 bases and J lost 6; bases outside the gene matches: 6. The CDR3 here is CASSPSGTGDPGELFF. In nucleotides, the CDR3 is TGTGCCAGCTCACCAAGTGGGACAGGGGACCCCGGGGAGCTGTTTTTT.

V gene TRBV20-1 combines with J gene TRBJ1-5; 10 nucleotides agree with TRBD1. The CDR3 is 17 amino acids. V lost 3 bases to trimming and J lost 6 bases; unmatched junction nucleotides: 14. The germline V gene has CDR1 DFQATT and CDR2 SNEGSKA (reference sequence). The CDR3 nucleotides read TGCAGTGCTAGTGTTTTCCAGGGACAGGGGATAGGTCAGCCCCAGCATTTT. The encoded protein is CSASVFQGQGIGQPQHF.

In its sample, this clone was seen once. The V gene is TRBV4-2, the J gene TRBJ2-1; no definite D call. CDR3 length equals 17 residues. Trimming removed 3 bases at V and 5 bases at J, with 20 bases between. Germline loops: CDR1 LGHNA, CDR2 YNFKEQ. The CDR3 nucleotides read TGTGCCAGCAGCCAGCCGTACCCACTTGCCTTAAACAATGAGCAGTTCTTC. Protein: CASSQPYPLALNNEQFF.

This chain joins TRBV9 and TRBJ2-1, with 10 bases that match TRBD2. V shed 3 bases and J 7 bases; nucleotides not matched to a gene: 7. The CDR3 has 15 residues. CDR1 and CDR2 from the germline V gene are SGDLS and YYNGEE. The CDR3, as DNA: TGTGCCAGCAGCGCTAGCGGGAGTCGGCGGAATGAGCAGTTCTTC. Encoded protein: CASSASGSRRNEQFF.

The chain joins TRBV24-1 to TRBJ2-3; the match to TRBD2 covers 8 bases. J lost 1 base, V lost 4 bases, and 3 bases had no gene match. This CDR3 region has 15 residues. Germline CDR1 and CDR2: KGHDR and SFDVKD. CDR3: CATSDPRGGTDTQYF. CDR3 nucleotides: TGTGCCACCAGTGACCCGCGGGGGGGCACAGATACGCAGTATTTT.

This chain connects TRBV27 to TRBJ1-2, with TRBD1 matching 10 bases. V shed 3 bases and J 10 bases; nucleotides not matched to a gene: 11. CDR1 and CDR2 from the germline V gene are MNHEY and SMNVEV (reference sequence). There are 15 residues in the CDR3. In DNA form, the CDR3 reads TGTGCCAGCAGTTTTCTGGGACAGGGGTGGATAGACTACACCTTC. This gives the protein CASSFLGQGWIDYTF.

As to this clone: This CDR3 is also generated by other DNA sequences in the sample. The chain combines TRBV11-2 with TRBJ2-2; D gene uncertain. The germline V gene encodes CDR1 SGHAT and CDR2 FQNNGV. V was cut by 5 bases and J by 2 bases, with 6 bases left in between. There are 13 residues in the CDR3. This CDR3 reads CASSLRNTGELFF. Written as DNA, the CDR3 is TGTGCCAGCAGCCTTAGAAACACCGGGGAGCTGTTTTTT.

The chain has TRBV11-2 and TRBJ1-1; a possible D gene is TRBD1 (5 bases). CDR3 length: 16 amino acids. Germline-derived CDR1 and CDR2 are SGHAT and FQNNGV. Between the trimmed V and J ends, which lost 1 base and 2 bases, there was a span of 14 bases. The CDR3 region is CASSLAQGVFNTEAFF. The CDR3 DNA follows: TGTGCCAGCAGCTTAGCACAAGGGGTTTTTAACACTGAAGCTTTCTTT.

This rearrangement joins TRBV19 to TRBJ1-1, with 7 nucleotides matching TRBD1. The ends lost 6 bases at V and 7 bases at J; junction bases unmatched: 11. Looked up from germline, CDR1 is LNHDA and CDR2 is SQIVND (reference sequence). CDR3 length: 14 amino acids. The CDR3 region has the DNA TGTGCCAGTAGCCGACAGGGCGTCGGCTTTGAAGCTTTCTTT. Its translation: CASSRQGVGFEAFF.

The chain carries TRBV7-2 and TRBJ1-1; D possibly corresponds to TRBD1 (6 bases). The germline V gene has CDR1 SGHTA and CDR2 FQGNSA. This CDR3 comprises 12 residues. Trimming removed 6 bases from V and 7 bases from J, with 12 bases in between. The CDR3 loop reads CASSRQGIEAFF. In DNA form, the CDR3 reads TGTGCCAGCAGTCGCCAGGGGATTGAAGCTTTCTTT.

The gene calls are TRBV11-3 and TRBJ1-2; 9 nucleotides agree with TRBD1. J lost 2 bases, V lost 5 bases, and 6 bases had no gene match. The CDR3 spans 15 residues. CDR1 SGHNT and CDR2 YENEEA come from the germline V gene. The CDR3 bases are TGTGCCAGCAGCCCCCTGGGACAGGGCAACTATGGCTACACCTTC. It codes for CASSPLGQGNYGYTF.

The chain carries TRBV7-8 and TRBJ1-1; D is uncertain. V dropped 1 base and J dropped 1 base, with 4 bases sitting between them. CDR3 length: 13 residues. Germline V gene lookup returns CDR1 SGHVS and CDR2 FQNEAQ. The CDR3 DNA reads TGTGCCAGCAGCTTAGTCCAGAACACTGAAGCTTTCTTT. Residues: CASSLVQNTEAFF.

The chain combines TRBV19 with TRBJ1-2; TRBD1 agrees at 9 bases. Per the germline V gene, CDR1 is LNHDA and CDR2 is SQIVND (reference sequence). The V segment lost 0 bases and the J segment 0 bases; nucleotides outside the gene matches: 8. The CDR3 totals 18 residues. The CDR3 loop reads CASSIEIPRQGANYGYTF. The CDR3 DNA is TGTGCCAGTAGTATAGAGATCCCTCGACAGGGGGCTAACTATGGCTACACCTTC.

The V call is TRBV7-9, the J call TRBJ2-5; 8 bases line up with TRBD1. The CDR3 sequence is 14 residues long. J lost 1 base, V lost 5 bases, and 3 bases had no gene match. From germline, CDR1 is SEHNR and CDR2 FQNEAQ (reference sequence). The DNA for the CDR3 is TGTGCCAGCAGCCGGACAGGGACCCAAGAGACCCAGTACTTC. It encodes CASSRTGTQETQYF.

The V call is TRBV5-1, the J call TRBJ2-7; 9 nucleotides agree with TRBD1. The length of the CDR3 is 14 residues. The V gene's germline CDR1 is SGHRS and CDR2 YFSETQ. Trimming cost V 2 bases and J 4 bases; bases outside gene matches: 4. The CDR3 nucleotides are TGCGCCAGCAGCTTCCGGGACAGGGTTTACGAGCAGTACTTC. Protein product: CASSFRDRVYEQYF.

The chain links TRBV30 to TRBJ2-5; TRBD1 aligns across 8 bases. The J segment lost 3 bases and the V segment lost 6 bases, leaving 9 bases of the junction unmatched. The CDR3 totals 14 residues. Germline V CDR1 and CDR2: GTSNPN, SVGIG (reference sequence). CDR3 sequence (DNA): TGTGCCTGCGCCAAAGGACAGGGTGAAGAGACCCAGTACTTC. Translation gives CACAKGQGEETQYF.